These T cell receptor beta chains were read from a single sample in a study of blood T cell repertoires in COVID-19. Using immunoSEQ multiplex PCR, the repertoire was profiled, and TCRdb retains in-frame clones only, with some absent. The sample lists some 200,000 clones, around 82% occurring once. Sequencing was carried out using PBMCs or T cells enriched from blood (not recorded which). These TCRs come from a woman in her sixties or seventies with acute COVID-19. Both conserved end residues are part of each CDR3. The D gene is left open where the match is weak. Clone size, where shown, is once, few, many, or a class for clones that have expanded.

-	TRBD1	TRBJ2-5	TRBV5-1	15	CASSLDRGVGETQYF	TGCGCCAGCAGCTTGGACAGGGGGGTTGGGGAGACCCAGTACTTC
-	-	TRBJ1-2	TRBV13	15	CASSSQGTWNYGYTF	TGTGCCAGCAGCTCCCAGGGTACTTGGAACTATGGCTACACCTTC
-	-	TRBJ1-2	TRBV7-8	13	CASSLGVLNGYTF	TGTGCCAGCAGCTTAGGAGTGTTAAATGGCTACACCTTC
few	TRBD2	TRBJ2-1	TRBV9	14	CASRGTSGNNEQFF	TGTGCCAGCAGGGGGACTAGCGGTAACAATGAGCAGTTCTTC
-	TRBD1	TRBJ1-4	TRBV28	17	CASRTGTAKTTNEKLFF	TGTGCCAGCCGGACCGGGACAGCTAAAACAACTAATGAAAAACTGTTTTTT
-	TRBD1	TRBJ1-1	TRBV30	16	CAWSVRTGSRNTEAFF	TGTGCCTGGAGTGTAAGGACAGGGAGTAGGAACACTGAAGCTTTCTTT
-	TRBD2	TRBJ2-3	TRBV7-2	16	CASSSRTSGSTDTQYF	TGTGCCAGCAGCTCCAGGACTAGCGGGAGCACAGATACGCAGTATTTT
few	-	TRBJ2-5	TRBV7-2	14	CASRRGGPAETQYF	TGTGCCAGCAGGCGTGGAGGGCCCGCCGAGACCCAGTACTTC
-	-	TRBJ1-3	TRBV12-3/TRBV12-4	13	CASSSRAGNTIYF	TGTGCCAGCAGTTCCAGGGCTGGAAACACCATATATTTT
few	TRBD1	TRBJ1-1	TRBV5-1	14	CASSHPGTATEAFF	TGCGCCAGCAGCCACCCCGGGACAGCCACTGAAGCTTTCTTT
once	TRBD1	TRBJ1-2	TRBV19	16	CASTPLDRGNGYGYTF	TGTGCCAGTACCCCATTAGACAGGGGGAATGGCTATGGCTACACCTTC
-	TRBD1	TRBJ1-2	TRBV28	16	CASSSGTGPSNYGYTF	TGTGCCAGCAGTTCCGGGACAGGACCTTCTAACTATGGCTACACCTTC
-	TRBD2	TRBJ2-3	TRBV7-8	17	CASSPPGTSGGIDTQYF	TGTGCCAGCAGCCCGCCCGGGACTAGCGGGGGGATAGATACGCAGTATTTT
-	-	TRBJ1-5	TRBV5-6	15	CASSRAPRVNQPQHF	TGTGCCAGCAGCCGCGCCCCCCGGGTTAATCAGCCCCAGCATTTT
-	-	TRBJ1-6	TRBV30	14	CAWSVPGVNSPLHF	TGTGCCTGGAGTGTACCGGGAGTGAATTCACCCCTCCACTTT
-	-	TRBJ2-5	TRBV30	12	CAYVEGGETQYF	TGTGCCTACGTGGAGGGGGGGGAGACCCAGTACTTC
once	TRBD1	TRBJ1-1	TRBV30	13	CAWLGTGGLEAFF	TGTGCCTGGCTGGGGACAGGGGGCCTTGAAGCTTTCTTT
-	-	TRBJ1-6	TRBV12-3/TRBV12-4	12	CASSSAGSPLHF	TGTGCCAGCAGTTCTGCGGGTTCACCCCTCCACTTT
once	TRBD2	TRBJ2-3	TRBV9	16	CASSFRLAGQADTQYF	TGTGCCAGCAGCTTCAGACTAGCGGGACAGGCAGATACGCAGTATTTT
-	TRBD1	TRBJ2-4	TRBV5-1	16	CASSSTGGAGKNIQYF	TGCGCCAGCAGCTCGACAGGGGGCGCCGGCAAAAACATTCAGTACTTC
-	-	TRBJ2-6	TRBV6-5	12	CATRSGANVLTF	TGTGCCACCCGCTCTGGGGCCAACGTCCTGACTTTC
-	-	TRBJ2-1	TRBV10-1	13	CASSEEGSNEQFF	TGCGCCAGCAGTGAGGAGGGTTCCAATGAGCAGTTCTTC
-	-	TRBJ1-3	TRBV5-1	14	CASSLQGHGNTIYF	TGCGCCAGCAGCTTGCAGGGTCACGGAAACACCATATATTTT
-	-	TRBJ2-1	TRBV7-8	12	CASSLEPSGPFF	TGTGCCAGCAGCTTAGAACCATCCGGTCCCTTCTTC
few	-	TRBJ2-5	TRBV27	17	CASSLPLRLGRQETQYF	TGTGCCAGCAGTTTACCCCTTCGACTAGGCCGACAAGAGACCCAGTACTTC
-	-	TRBJ2-1	TRBV5-1	15	CASSFRDNTENEQFF	TGCGCCAGCAGCTTCCGGGACAATACTGAGAATGAGCAGTTCTTC
-	-	TRBJ2-1	TRBV9	15	CASSVDGGSYNEQFF	TGTGCCAGCAGCGTAGACGGGGGATCCTACAATGAGCAGTTCTTC
few	TRBD1	TRBJ2-2	TRBV7-9	17	CASSSLSGGANTGELFF	TGTGCCAGCAGCTCCCTCTCAGGGGGAGCGAACACCGGGGAGCTGTTTTTT
-	-	TRBJ2-1	TRBV24-1	12	CATSPGGVSQFF	TGTGCCACCAGCCCCGGAGGGGTTTCGCAGTTCTTC
-	TRBD2	TRBJ2-7	TRBV30	13	CAWSSGGRYEQYF	TGTGCCTGGAGCTCTGGCGGGAGATACGAGCAGTACTTC
-	-	TRBJ2-3	TRBV24-1	15	CATSALGGLTDTQYF	TGTGCCACCAGTGCCCTCGGGGGGCTCACAGATACGCAGTATTTT
-	-	TRBJ1-4	TRBV19	15	CASTAGVVTNEKLFF	TGTGCCAGTACCGCAGGGGTAGTGACTAATGAAAAACTGTTTTTT
-	-	TRBJ2-5	TRBV9	15	CASSARLATTETQYF	TGTGCCAGCAGCGCCCGTCTAGCGACAACAGAGACCCAGTACTTC
-	-	TRBJ1-5	TRBV18	14	CASSPRTGDQPQHF	TGTGCCAGCTCACCACGTACAGGAGATCAGCCCCAGCATTTT
-	TRBD2	TRBJ2-7	TRBV24-1	18	CATRNAGLAGGPKYEQYF	TGTGCCACCAGAAACGCCGGACTAGCGGGAGGGCCAAAGTACGAGCAGTACTTC
-	TRBD2	TRBJ2-1	TRBV10-3	15	CAIKGLAGGYNEQFF	TGTGCCATCAAGGGACTAGCGGGGGGATACAATGAGCAGTTCTTC
-	-	TRBJ1-6	TRBV28	13	CASNRSYNSPLHF	TGTGCCAGCAATCGCTCCTATAATTCACCCCTCCACTTT
once	-	TRBJ2-1	TRBV29-1	12	CSVSTGYDEQFF	TGCAGCGTATCAACAGGGTACGATGAGCAGTTCTTC
few	-	TRBJ1-5	TRBV28	11	CATSGNQPQHF	TGTGCCACTTCTGGCAATCAGCCCCAGCATTTT
-	-	TRBJ1-2	TRBV6-1	12	CASSEEGDGYTF	TGTGCCAGCAGTGAAGAGGGGGACGGCTACACCTTC
-	-	TRBJ1-5	TRBV21-1	14	CASSKAEGHQPQHF	TGTGCCAGCAGCAAAGCCGAGGGTCATCAGCCCCAGCATTTT
-	-	TRBJ1-1	TRBV29-1	11	CSVRAATEAFF	TGCAGCGTCCGAGCCGCCACTGAAGCTTTCTTT
-	-	TRBJ2-5	TRBV5-6	15	CASSLYLGGQETQYF	TGTGCCAGCAGCTTGTATTTGGGGGGACAAGAGACCCAGTACTTC
-	-	TRBJ2-3	TRBV5-4	15	CASSAGLPRTDTQYF	TGTGCCAGCAGCGCCGGACTACCTCGCACAGATACGCAGTATTTT
-	TRBD2	TRBJ2-3	TRBV7-2	18	CASTLVNSGAGSTDTQYF	TGTGCCAGCACCTTAGTCAATAGCGGGGCCGGGAGCACAGATACGCAGTATTTT
few	-	TRBJ2-7	TRBV9	15	CASSVAGGRGGEQYF	TGTGCCAGCAGCGTAGCGGGGGGCCGGGGAGGGGAGCAGTACTTC
-	-	TRBJ2-7	TRBV7-2	13	CASSLWPSYEQYF	TGTGCCAGCAGCTTATGGCCCTCCTACGAGCAGTACTTC
-	-	TRBJ1-2	TRBV7-9	15	CASSLVGGRSDGYTF	TGTGCCAGCAGCTTAGTTGGCGGGAGATCCGATGGCTACACCTTC
-	-	TRBJ1-2	TRBV18	14	CASSPTEETYGYTF	TGTGCCAGCTCACCGACAGAGGAGACCTATGGCTACACCTTC
-	TRBD1	TRBJ1-5	TRBV19	16	CASSSIPGQRNQPQHF	TGTGCCAGTAGTTCTATCCCGGGACAGCGCAATCAGCCCCAGCATTTT
few	TRBD1	TRBJ1-2	TRBV4-3	15	CASSRDRGFNYGYTF	TGCGCCAGCAGCCGGGACAGGGGGTTTAACTATGGCTACACCTTC
-	TRBD2	TRBJ2-3	TRBV28	14	CASSVAGTRDTQYF	TGTGCCAGCAGTGTCGCCGGGACTAGAGATACGCAGTATTTT